This TCR beta chain emerged from a study of blood T cell repertoires in COVID-19. The CDR3 is made up of 13 amino acids. V dropped 1 base and J dropped 0 bases, with 4 bases sitting between them. Germline V gene sequence: CDR1 GTSNPN, CDR2 SVGIG (reference sequence). Data came from immunoSEQ multiplex PCR; TCRdb stores just in-frame clones and leaves some out. This sample yields roughly 130,000 clones, of which about 86% are seen a single time; roughly 15% belongs to the top ten. The chain has TRBV30 and TRBJ1-5; D is uncertain. The origin of this receptor is a woman in her forties or fifties with acute or convalescent COVID-19. The sequenced sample consisted of peripheral blood. The CDR3 nucleotides are TGTGCCTGGAGTGCATCTAGCAATCAGCCCCAGCATTTT. Protein: CAWSASSNQPQHF.